Here is one T cell receptor beta chain with its context. Its target antigen remains unknown. No much larger clone is present one base from it, and per-base qualities are unavailable. This sample was taken from a study of OX40 agonist ivuxolimab in advanced cancers. Study-level background: Ivuxolimab was a fully human IgG2 agonistic monoclonal antibody targeting the costimulatory receptor OX40 (CD134). Intravenous ivuxolimab was administered to patients every 2 weeks at six dose levels: 0.01, 0.1, 0.3, 1.5, 3 and 10 mg/kg. Of the roughly 51 patients in dose escalation, around 20 had hepatocellular carcinoma, some 15 had melanoma, 9 had renal cell carcinoma and 9 had head and neck cancer. In the dose-escalation cohort, more than 75% of patients were male, and the mean age was about 55 years, with a range of about 23 to 90. Patients were allowed to have had prior anti-PD-1, anti-PD-L1 or anti-CTLA-4 therapy, and approximately 40% of the dose-escalation patients had previously received checkpoint inhibitors. Partial responses occurred in three dose-escalation patients, of whom one had hepatocellular carcinoma and two had cutaneous melanoma. Peripheral TCRbeta sequencing aimed to test whether ivuxolimab altered TCR sequence diversity and caused clonal T-cell expansion. The paper covers the monotherapy dose-escalation part of the phase I ivuxolimab trial, which included N = 52 patients.

Summary of the overall study and its limitations: Low levels of normalized T-cell clonal expansion were also shown by some nonresponding patients. At doses from 0.1 to 3.0 mg/kg, clonal expansion was seen in both CD4+ and CD8+ blood T cells between baseline and week 6. Which antigens the clonally expanded peripheral T cells were specific for was not determined. After ivuxolimab, expanded clones were on average more numerous among CD8+ T cells than among CD4+ T cells. In partial responders in the 0.1-3.0 mg/kg groups, normalized peripheral clonal expansion was found to be among the lowest, especially among CD8+ T cells.

Genomic DNA was isolated from the sorted cells so that the TCRbeta CDR3 region could be sequenced. TCRbeta CDR3 regions were sequenced using the immunoSEQ Assay. TCRdb re-hosts the immuneACCESS table, in-frame sequences only. Its copies lack some clones; in the studies checked, an unresolved V gene accounts for under half of them, and the cause for the rest is not known. For this sample there are about 67,000 clones; around 87% appear just once. About 4.1% of the sample goes to the ten largest clones. The trial excluded patients who had a history of autoimmune disease or were on systemic immunosuppression. Peripheral blood for TCR sequencing was drawn from every dose cohort at baseline, at cycle 4 day 1 and at cycle 7 day 1. The samples were taken from a phase I, first-in-human, multicenter, open-label dose-escalation trial of ivuxolimab. Adults with locally advanced or metastatic head and neck squamous cell, hepatocellular, melanoma or renal cell carcinoma were enrolled in the trial. Before TCR sequencing, CD4+ T cells and CD8+ T cells from peripheral blood were sorted into separate populations.

The sequence derives from an adult with an advanced solid tumor such as melanoma, head and neck, liver or kidney cancer. Specimen: CD4+ or CD8+ T cells sorted from blood, collected in a trial of the OX40 agonist ivuxolimab.

The nucleotides read TGTGCCAGCAGCTTAGTAGTGTTGGGTTCGGGGTTCACTGAAGCTTTCTTT. Translated, this gives CASSLVVLGSGFTEAFF. The V and J segments used are TRBV7-7 and TRBJ1-1; too little of a D gene remains to name it. As encoded in the germline V gene (reference sequence), CDR1 is SSHAT while CDR2 is FNYEAQ. Spanning cysteine to phenylalanine, the CDR3 consists of 17 amino acids. Of the read, only the CDR3 DNA is kept; its 51 bases are in frame from base 1. V loses 1 base, J loses 4 bases, and the germline ends lie 19 bases apart.